The rows below give T cell receptor beta chains drawn from one sample of a study of patients and donors after allogeneic stem cell transplantation. MiXCR, run by TCRdb on the RT-PCR reads, gives a single entry per CDR3 protein. The sample includes a few hundred thousand distinct CDR3 sequences, 35% to 45% of them seen just once. The sample taken for sequencing was blood, either unsorted or a sorted T cell fraction (not recorded which). These receptors were collected from a human donor who was either an allogeneic HSCT recipient or a stem cell or donor lymphocyte infusion donor (not recorded which). It is not recorded whose cells these are; they may come from a transplant donor. CDR3s include the opening cysteine and the closing phenylalanine or tryptophan. D genes are given only for firm matches. Size is omitted from some rows. Given values are once, few, many or a class for expanded clones.

d_gene: -
abundance: -
v_gene: TRBV7-2
j_gene: TRBJ1-6
CDR3nt: TGTGCCACCTCCCGGGGCGCGGGGCCACCCCTCCACTTT
CDR3aa: CATSRGAGPPLHF

d_gene: -
abundance: -
v_gene: TRBV27
j_gene: TRBJ2-7
CDR3nt: TGTGCCAGCAGTTTCTTACAGGGAACCTACGAGCAGTACTTC
CDR3aa: CASSFLQGTYEQYF

d_gene: -
abundance: -
v_gene: TRBV12-3/TRBV12-4
j_gene: TRBJ1-1
CDR3nt: TGTGCCAGCAGTTTGTACACTAACACTGAAGCTTTCTTT
CDR3aa: CASSLYTNTEAFF

d_gene: -
abundance: few
v_gene: TRBV20-1
j_gene: TRBJ1-6
CDR3nt: TGCAGTGCTCGCAGGGTGGAAGTTAATTCACCCCTCCACTTT
CDR3aa: CSARRVEVNSPLHF

d_gene: TRBD1
abundance: -
v_gene: TRBV6-6
j_gene: TRBJ1-2
CDR3nt: TGTGCCAGCAGTCCCCGACAGGGAACTCTCCTTTATGGCTACACCTTC
CDR3aa: CASSPRQGTLLYGYTF

d_gene: -
abundance: -
v_gene: TRBV28
j_gene: TRBJ1-1
CDR3nt: TGTGCCAGCACTCACGGGGGAAGGACTGAAGCTTTCTTT
CDR3aa: CASTHGGRTEAFF

d_gene: -
abundance: -
v_gene: TRBV5-1
j_gene: TRBJ2-7
CDR3nt: TGCGCCAGCAGCTTGGCCGACAGGGAGGTGTACGAGCAGTACTTC
CDR3aa: CASSLADREVYEQYF

d_gene: -
abundance: few
v_gene: TRBV19
j_gene: TRBJ1-5
CDR3nt: TGTGCCAGTAGCCTCCTCTTCCGGACAGATAGCAATCAGCCCCAGCATTTT
CDR3aa: CASSLLFRTDSNQPQHF

d_gene: -
abundance: -
v_gene: TRBV7-8
j_gene: TRBJ1-3
CDR3nt: TGTGCCAGCAGCCCCGGGGCTGGGGGAAACACCATATATTTT
CDR3aa: CASSPGAGGNTIYF

d_gene: -
abundance: -
v_gene: TRBV28
j_gene: TRBJ2-1
CDR3nt: TGTGCCAGCAGTTTATGGAAGATAAATGAGCAGTTCTTC
CDR3aa: CASSLWKINEQFF

d_gene: -
abundance: -
v_gene: TRBV7-9
j_gene: TRBJ1-3
CDR3nt: TGTGCCAGCAGCCTCCCCCGAGCTACTACTGGAAACACCATATATTTT
CDR3aa: CASSLPRATTGNTIYF

d_gene: TRBD1
abundance: few
v_gene: TRBV12-3/TRBV12-4
j_gene: TRBJ1-2
CDR3nt: TGTGCCAGCAGTCGGGACAGGAGTCTCTATGGCTACACCTTC
CDR3aa: CASSRDRSLYGYTF

d_gene: -
abundance: -
v_gene: TRBV28
j_gene: TRBJ1-2
CDR3nt: TGTGCCAGCAGTTTGGGATTACACGGAGGCTACACCTTC
CDR3aa: CASSLGLHGGYTF

d_gene: -
abundance: -
v_gene: TRBV2
j_gene: TRBJ1-2
CDR3nt: TGTGCCAGCAGTGAAAGACTGGACGGCTACACCTTC
CDR3aa: CASSERLDGYTF

d_gene: TRBD1
abundance: -
v_gene: TRBV28
j_gene: TRBJ1-5
CDR3nt: TGTGCCAGCAGTTTACGGCCAGGGGGATATAGCAATCAGCCCCAGCATTTT
CDR3aa: CASSLRPGGYSNQPQHF

d_gene: -
abundance: -
v_gene: TRBV5-6
j_gene: TRBJ1-2
CDR3nt: TGTGCCAGCAGCCCCCCTCTTGGGAATGGCTACACCTTC
CDR3aa: CASSPPLGNGYTF

d_gene: TRBD1
abundance: few
v_gene: TRBV12-3/TRBV12-4
j_gene: TRBJ1-1
CDR3nt: TGTGCCAGCAGTGGCACAGGGGAGAGGGCTGAAGCTTTCTTT
CDR3aa: CASSGTGERAEAFF

d_gene: -
abundance: -
v_gene: TRBV2
j_gene: TRBJ2-3
CDR3nt: TGTGCCAGCACCTTGGCCAGCACAGATACGCAGTATTTT
CDR3aa: CASTLASTDTQYF

d_gene: -
abundance: -
v_gene: TRBV24-1
j_gene: TRBJ1-5
CDR3nt: TGTGCCACCAGCAAGGCAGGCCAGCCCCAGCATTTT
CDR3aa: CATSKAGQPQHF

d_gene: -
abundance: few
v_gene: TRBV12-3/TRBV12-4
j_gene: TRBJ1-1
CDR3nt: TGTGCCAGCAGTCTAGGGTATACAGCTTTCTTT
CDR3aa: CASSLGYTAFF

d_gene: TRBD1
abundance: few
v_gene: TRBV18
j_gene: TRBJ1-2
CDR3nt: TGTGCCAGCTCATTCGGACAGGCGGATGGCTACACCTTC
CDR3aa: CASSFGQADGYTF

d_gene: -
abundance: few
v_gene: TRBV20-1
j_gene: TRBJ1-1
CDR3nt: TGCAGTGCTAGGATGCGCAGTCCCACTGAAGCTTTCTTT
CDR3aa: CSARMRSPTEAFF

d_gene: TRBD1
abundance: -
v_gene: TRBV7-8
j_gene: TRBJ1-4
CDR3nt: TGTGCCAGCAGCGCGGACAGGGATAATGAAAAACTGTTTTTT
CDR3aa: CASSADRDNEKLFF

d_gene: TRBD2
abundance: -
v_gene: TRBV4-3
j_gene: TRBJ2-5
CDR3nt: TGCGCCAGCAGCCAAGTCCCGGACCAGCGGGGGCCTAGGGGGACCCAGTACTTC
CDR3aa: CASSQVPDQRGPRGTQYF

d_gene: -
abundance: few
v_gene: TRBV6-2/TRBV6-3
j_gene: TRBJ1-5
CDR3nt: TGTGCCAGCAGTTACGCGGGATTGGGGGATCAGCCCCAGCATTTT
CDR3aa: CASSYAGLGDQPQHF

d_gene: -
abundance: -
v_gene: TRBV18
j_gene: TRBJ1-5
CDR3nt: TGTGCCAGCTCACCAATGGATAGCAATCAGCCCCAGCATTTT
CDR3aa: CASSPMDSNQPQHF

d_gene: TRBD1
abundance: -
v_gene: TRBV20-1
j_gene: TRBJ1-1
CDR3nt: TGCAGTGCTAGAGATAATCAGGGGGTTGAGTCGGCTTTCTTT
CDR3aa: CSARDNQGVESAFF

d_gene: -
abundance: once
v_gene: TRBV20-1
j_gene: TRBJ2-7
CDR3nt: TGCAGTGCTAGGAGGGTGGGCTCCTACGAGCAGTACTTC
CDR3aa: CSARRVGSYEQYF

d_gene: -
abundance: few
v_gene: TRBV11-2
j_gene: TRBJ1-2
CDR3nt: TGTGCCAGCAGCTTGATAGAGGGGATCCCAGGCTACACCTTC
CDR3aa: CASSLIEGIPGYTF